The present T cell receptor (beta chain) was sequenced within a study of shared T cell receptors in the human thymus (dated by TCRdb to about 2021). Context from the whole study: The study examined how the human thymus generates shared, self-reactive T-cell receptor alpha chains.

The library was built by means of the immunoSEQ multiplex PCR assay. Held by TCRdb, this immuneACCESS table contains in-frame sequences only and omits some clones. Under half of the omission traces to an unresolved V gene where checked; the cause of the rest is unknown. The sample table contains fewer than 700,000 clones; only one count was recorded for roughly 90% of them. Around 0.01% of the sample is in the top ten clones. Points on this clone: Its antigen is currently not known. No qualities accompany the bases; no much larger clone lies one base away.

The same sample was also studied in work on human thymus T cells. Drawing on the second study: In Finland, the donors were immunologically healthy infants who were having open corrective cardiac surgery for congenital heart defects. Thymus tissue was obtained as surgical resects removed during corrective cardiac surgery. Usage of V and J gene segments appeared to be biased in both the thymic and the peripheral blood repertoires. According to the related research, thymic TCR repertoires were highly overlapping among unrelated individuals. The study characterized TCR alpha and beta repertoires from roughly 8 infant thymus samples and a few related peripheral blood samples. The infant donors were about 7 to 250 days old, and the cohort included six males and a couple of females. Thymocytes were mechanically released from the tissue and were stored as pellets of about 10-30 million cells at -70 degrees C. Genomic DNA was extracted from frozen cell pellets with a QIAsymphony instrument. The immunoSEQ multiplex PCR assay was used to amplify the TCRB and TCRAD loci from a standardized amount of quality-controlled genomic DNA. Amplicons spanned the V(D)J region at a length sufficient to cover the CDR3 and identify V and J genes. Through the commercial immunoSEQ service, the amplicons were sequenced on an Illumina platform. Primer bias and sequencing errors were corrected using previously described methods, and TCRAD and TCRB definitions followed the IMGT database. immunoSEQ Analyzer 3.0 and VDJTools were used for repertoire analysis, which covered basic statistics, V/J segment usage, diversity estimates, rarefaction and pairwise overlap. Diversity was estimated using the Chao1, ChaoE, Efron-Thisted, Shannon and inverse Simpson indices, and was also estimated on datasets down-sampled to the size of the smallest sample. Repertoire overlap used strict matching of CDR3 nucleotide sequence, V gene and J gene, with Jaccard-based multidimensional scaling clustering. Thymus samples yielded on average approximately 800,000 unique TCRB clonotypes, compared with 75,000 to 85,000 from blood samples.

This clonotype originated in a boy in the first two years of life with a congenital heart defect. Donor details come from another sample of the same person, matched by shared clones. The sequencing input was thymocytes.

This receptor carries the CDR3 CARSLDGRGPYSGNTIYF. In nucleotides, the sequence is TGTGCCAGAAGCTTGGACGGCAGGGGCCCCTACTCTGGAAACACCATATATTTT. The chain uses TRBV5-3 and TRBJ1-3; possibly the D gene is TRBD1, per 6 matching bases. TRBV5-3 is reported as an ORF; its role is uncertain. The CDR3 runs 18 amino acids, cysteine and phenylalanine included. This entry keeps only the CDR3 DNA: 54 bases, framed from base 1. Trimming removed 0 bases from V and 0 bases from J, leaving 16 bases between the germline ends.